Listed below are T cell receptor beta chains from one sample, sequenced in a study of cytotoxic CD8 clonotypes in ibrutinib-treated CLL. TCRdb's copy holds only in-frame clones and misses some; the assay was immunoSEQ multiplex PCR. The data show 68,000 or so clones, with 68% seen just once and roughly 6% held by the top ten. Here the sequenced sample was PBMCs, taken after 12 months of ibrutinib treatment. The receptors originated from a human donor with chronic lymphocytic leukemia. CDR3s include the opening cysteine and the closing phenylalanine or tryptophan. A D gene is named only where the DNA matches it firmly. For some rows the clone size is stated as once, few or many, or as a class when expanded; others skip it.

size: NA; D: NA; J: TRBJ2-7; V: TRBV19; DNA: TGTGCCAGTAGTTCCGTCTCCTACGAGCAGTACTTC; CDR3: CASSSVSYEQYF
size: once; D: NA; J: TRBJ2-1; V: TRBV19; DNA: TGTGCCAGTAGTATAGGACAGGCACGCGATGAGCAGTTCTTC; CDR3: CASSIGQARDEQFF
size: few; D: NA; J: TRBJ1-1; V: TRBV5-1; DNA: TGCGCCAGCAGCCTTAATCTGGCGGGCAGATCGGGGACTGAAGCTTTCTTT; CDR3: CASSLNLAGRSGTEAFF
size: NA; D: TRBD1; J: TRBJ1-5; V: TRBV12-5; DNA: TGTGCTAGTGGCACCAGGGGGCAGGGAATAAGCAATCAGCCCCAGCATTTT; CDR3: CASGTRGQGISNQPQHF
size: NA; D: NA; J: TRBJ1-4; V: TRBV18; DNA: TGTGCCAGCTCACCACCAGCGGGCCCGTGGGAAAAACTGTTTTTT; CDR3: CASSPPAGPWEKLFF
size: NA; D: TRBD1; J: TRBJ2-5; V: TRBV28; DNA: TGTGCCAGCAGTCTTACAGGGGCCGGGAAGACCCAGTACTTC; CDR3: CASSLTGAGKTQYF
size: NA; D: NA; J: TRBJ1-1; V: TRBV18; DNA: TGTGCCAGCTCACCACCGTGGATTTACACTGAAGCTTTCTTT; CDR3: CASSPPWIYTEAFF
size: NA; D: TRBD2; J: TRBJ2-2; V: TRBV11-2; DNA: TGTGCCAGCAGCTTTGGCGGGGGGGCAGCCGGGGAGCTGTTTTTT; CDR3: CASSFGGGAAGELFF
size: NA; D: NA; J: TRBJ2-5; V: TRBV11-2; DNA: TGTGCCAGCAGCTTAACCCCGGGACCCCCGGGCGGGACCCAGTACTTC; CDR3: CASSLTPGPPGGTQYF
size: NA; D: TRBD1; J: TRBJ1-4; V: TRBV10-3; DNA: TGTGCCATCAGTGAGGGGACAGGGGCTAATGAAAAACTGTTTTTT; CDR3: CAISEGTGANEKLFF